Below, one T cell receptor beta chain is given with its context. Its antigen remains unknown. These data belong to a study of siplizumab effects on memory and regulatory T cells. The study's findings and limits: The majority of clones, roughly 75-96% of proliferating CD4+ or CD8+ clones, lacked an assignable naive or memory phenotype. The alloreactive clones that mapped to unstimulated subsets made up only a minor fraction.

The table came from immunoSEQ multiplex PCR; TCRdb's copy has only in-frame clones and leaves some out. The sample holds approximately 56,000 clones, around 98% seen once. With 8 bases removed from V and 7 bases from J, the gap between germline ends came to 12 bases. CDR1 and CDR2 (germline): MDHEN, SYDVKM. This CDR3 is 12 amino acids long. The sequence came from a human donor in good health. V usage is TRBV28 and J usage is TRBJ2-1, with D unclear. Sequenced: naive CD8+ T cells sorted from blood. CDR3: CASGVRKNEQFF. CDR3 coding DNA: TGTGCCAGCGGGGTGAGGAAGAATGAGCAGTTCTTC.